This T cell receptor beta chain appears in the sequencing data of a study of shared clonotypes between healthy human individuals (dated by TCRdb to the early 2020s). Background for the entire study: A couple of women and three men aged 18 to 49 years were included in the cohort. Leukapheresis yielded between about 0.85 and 9.5 billion PBMCs per donor. For each donor, three plates each were used for CD4 naive and CD4 memory, two plates were used for CD8 naive, and one plate was used for CD8 memory. Different laboratories and diverse techniques were used to prepare libraries and sequence TCR repertoires, to increase sequencing depth and limit assay-specific biases. Blood TCR repertoires of four to six healthy adults were deeply sequenced to estimate repertoire size and the extent of clonotype sharing between individuals. On the study overall, not on this receptor specifically: Clonotypes shared by all four sorted-subset donors showed higher generation probabilities than non-shared clonotypes. Because the study included only a small number of donors, the genetic and exposure-history diversity represented was limited. Incomplete sequencing was indicated by rarefaction of sorted-subset datasets, despite the large sequencing depth. Based on pairwise subsampling, the degree of clonotype sharing among donors was expected to be affected by sequencing depth. When a few donors were compared, the shared fraction of clonotypes was 5% to 6.5% for naive CD4, about 4% for naive CD8, roughly 2.3% for memory CD4, and 0.4% for memory CD8. Larger estimated clonotype richness was generally found for naive subsets than for memory subsets. Only blood was sampled, and tissue TCR repertoires likely differ from those in blood.

Healthy HIV-negative adults with no recently reported acute infections or vaccinations were included as donors. Only Caucasian adults living in Nashville, Tennessee, USA were represented among the donors. CD4+ T cells were enriched through magnetic negative selection, after which naive cells were positively selected on CD45RA and the remaining negative fraction served as the memory subset. Blood was collected by leukapheresis, and PBMCs were isolated by Ficoll-Histopaque density gradient centrifugation and then cryopreserved in liquid nitrogen vapor phase. Purity and quantity of every magnetically sorted T cell population were checked by analytical flow cytometry. Genomic DNA was isolated from each sorted fraction and quantified by UV absorbance on a Nanodrop 2000c. From the germline V gene (reference sequence), CDR1 is SGHAT and CDR2 is FQDESV. Germline trimming: 0 bases from V, 6 bases from J; junction bases outside gene matches: 8. Including cysteine and phenylalanine, the CDR3 has 16 amino acids. CDR3 DNA only is kept here, 48 bases in frame from base 1.

TCR CDR3 regions were amplified from genomic DNA by multiplex PCR using the deep immunoSEQ assay. Genomic DNA extracted from each cell subset was distributed evenly over all wells of several immunoSEQ 96-well plates, and each plate served as one replicate. For sorted subsets, 200 to 250 ng of genomic DNA, equivalent to 25,000 to 35,000 T cell genomes, went into each replicate PCR. The purified libraries were quantified using a Qubit 3.0 fluorometer, sized with a Bioanalyzer 2100, and then quantified again using the KAPA Library Quantification kit. A separate single-read 150-cycle Illumina NextSeq 550 flow cell was used to sequence each immunoSEQ 96-well plate. In the authors' own workflow: Because only junctional sequences without quality scores were contained in the immunoSEQ output, filtering matching that applied to full-length reads could not be performed. Sequences were annotated with PyIR, a Python wrapper for IgBLAST v1.9, and V/J genes and CDR3 were assigned using IMGT germline references. Reads were filtered out if the reads had weak V/J assignments (E-value above 1e-6), no CDR3, stop codons, out-of-frame junctions, or ambiguous translated residues. A V3J clonotype was defined by an identical inferred V gene, J gene, and CDR3 amino acid sequence. To compute the percentage overlap between repertoires, the number of shared unique clonotypes was divided by the size of the smaller repertoire. Three approaches were used to assess repertoire richness: RTK rarefaction, the Chao1 estimator, and Recon v2.1 estimates of unobserved clonotypes. Generation probabilities were computed with OLGA for all TCRbeta clonotypes obtained by the gDNA method from a few donors. Imported from immuneACCESS, the table was reduced by TCRdb to in-frame sequences with V and J called. These copies leave out some clones; in studies compared against another copy, an unresolved V gene accounts for under half, and the cause of the remainder is not known. The V and J calls and the clone size are those of that table, but D and trimming were determined from the DNA. A total of a few hundred thousand clones appear in this sample, approximately 97% of them only once. The ten most abundant clones make up 0.045% to 0.07% of the sample.

In the case of this clone: This clone's antigen is unknown. The record has no base qualities; no much larger clone is one base away.

This receptor was identified in a woman in her 30s in good health. Source material: naive CD4+ T cells sorted from blood. This sample's cell subset or site label indicates: CD45RA+ positively selected. The chain joins TRBV11-1 to TRBJ2-3, with 8 bases in between that match TRBD2. CDR3 sequence: CASSLAKGLARDTQYF. The nucleotide sequence is given as TGTGCCAGCAGCTTAGCAAAAGGACTAGCTCGCGATACGCAGTATTTT.